Described below is a single T cell receptor beta chain sequence and its context. This clone's antigen is unknown. Per-base quality was not reported, and no clone a single base away is much larger than it. The data were taken from a study of T cells after yellow fever vaccination (dated by TCRdb to the late 2010s). Turning to the overall study: The SMART-Seq v4 Ultra Low Input RNA kit was used to prepare libraries from fractions with low cell numbers. Blood was collected at multiple timepoints before and after primary and secondary immunization, and bulk PBMC replicates and cell subsets were isolated. To follow T-cell clones before and after both primary and booster YFV17D yellow fever vaccination, bulk TCR alpha and beta repertoires underwent longitudinal sequencing. The cohort comprised two healthy male donors, one aged 18 to 30 and one aged 30 to 40 years. The research as a whole found: Only a couple of donors were included in the study, so the extent to which the findings can be generalized is limited. Because abundant contaminating clonotypes from the bulk population could be contained in FACS-sorted repertoires, computational filtering was required. A small share of clonotypes occurred in both CD4 and CD8 compartments, likely arising from convergent recombination. Compared with the primary T-cell response, the secondary T-cell response was weaker but faster, peaking on day 5 rather than day 15. After the booster, most of the clones that had expanded following primary vaccination were detected again (just under 97% of CD4 and around 88% of CD8), which suggests that memory was broadly maintained.

TCR cDNA was synthesized by 5'RACE template switching, which introduced a universal primer site and unique molecular identifiers. Priming for cDNA synthesis came from both the TCR alpha and TCR beta constant segments. Libraries were amplified in two PCR steps, with sample barcodes and sequencing adapters added in the second step. Sequencing of the libraries was done on either Illumina HiSeq 2500 (2x100 bp) or NovaSeq (2x150 bp). Under the source paper's analysis protocol: Reads were demultiplexed and collapsed into UMI consensus sequences with MIGEC, and V(D)J alignment was performed with MiXCR. Using edgeR on replicate PBMC samples, clonotypes were called vaccine-responding if FDR was below 0.01 and the log2 fold change was above 5 up to day 15. Each bulk clonotype was labeled CD4 or CD8 based on which sequenced repertoire, CD4 or CD8, contained the clonotype at higher abundance. TCRdb redid the processing of the public reads, applying fastp at Q25 and MiXCR, and retained in-frame beta chains. Each CDR3 protein appears once, grouped with its most common genes and DNA. What appears here as the V and J calls and clone size reflects TCRdb's work, not the paper's. This sample has 450,000 to 600,000 distinct CDR3 sequences in its table, and roughly 14% of those were observed once. The ten largest clones represent 11% to 15% of the sample.

The meaning of the sample's treatment or condition label: live attenuated yellow fever vaccine strain. At every blood-draw timepoint, two biological replicates of bulk PBMCs were collected. PBMCs were isolated from peripheral blood using a standard Ficoll-Paque protocol. RNA was extracted with TriZol from bulk PBMCs, CD4 and CD8 fractions, and dextramer-positive and dextramer-negative fractions. CDR1 and CDR2 are drawn from the germline V gene: SGHRS, YFSETQ. Including cysteine and phenylalanine, the CDR3 has 15 amino acids. Only CDR3 DNA is held: 45 bases, read in frame from base 1. Trimming removed 7 bases from V and 0 bases from J; the gene matches leave 10 bases unexplained.

The sequence is built from TRBV5-1 and TRBJ2-7; the junction holds 7 bases that match TRBD2. The TCR comes from a man aged 25 to 40 who received the YFV17D yellow fever vaccine. Source: PBMCs, taken on the day of the yellow fever booster vaccination. The nucleotides are TGCGCCAGCCAACCGTCTAGCGGAAGCTCCTACGAGCAGTACTTC. This translates into CASQPSSGSSYEQYF. When the CDR3 is completed using the reference TRBV5-1 and TRBJ2-7 genes on either side, the full variable domain is KAGVTQTPRYLIKTRGQQVTLSCSPISGHRSVSWYQQTPGQGLQFLFEYFSETQRNKGNFPGRFSGRQFSNSRSEMNVSTLELGDSALYLCASQPSSGSSYEQYFGPGTRLTVT.